What follows are 9 T cell receptor beta chains derived from one specimen sequenced in a study of human T cells and chemical hapten exposure. The time point: patch test 1, 2 weeks after DPC sensitization. The treatment: therapeutic diphenylcyclopropenone sensitization with weekly scalp DPC. Each CDR3 protein gets one entry after TCRdb re-called the RACE reads with MiXCR. This table holds 75,000 to 100,000 distinct CDR3 sequences, over 10% found once. Sequencing was performed on whole blood, taken in connection with sensitization to the hapten diphenylcyclopropenone (DPC). These receptors were collected from a woman between 40 and 50 years old with alopecia areata. Some clones in this sample may be carry-over from other donors' samples.

This clonotype turned up a few times. The J gene is TRBJ1-1, the V gene TRBV11-2; 10 bases fit TRBD1. The CDR3 spans 15 residues. Trimming cost V 4 bases and J 5 bases; bases outside gene matches: 7. Per the germline V gene, CDR1 is SGHAT and CDR2 is FQNNGV. The CDR3 sequence: CASSSGGTGVTEAFF. DNA for the CDR3: TGTGCCAGCAGCTCTGGTGGGACAGGGGTGACTGAAGCTTTCTTT.

The rearrangement joins TRBV18 to TRBJ1-1; tentative D call: TRBD1 (6 bases). There are 15 residues in the CDR3. Between the trimmed V and J ends, which lost 6 bases and 1 base, there was a span of 15 bases. The germline gives CDR1 KGHSH, CDR2 LQKENI. This CDR3 is CASSNRQAQNTEAFF. Written as DNA, the CDR3 is TGTGCCAGCTCCAACCGACAGGCACAGAACACTGAAGCTTTCTTT. Full variable domain (missing parts from reference TRBV18 and TRBJ1-1): NAGVMQNPRHLVRRRGQEARLRCSPMKGHSHVYWYRQLPEEGLKFMVYLQKENIIDESGMPKERFSAEFPKEGPSILRIQQVVRGDSAAYFCASSNRQAQNTEAFFGQGTRLTVV.

The gene calls are TRBV11-2 and TRBJ2-1, with 8 bases that match TRBD2. The germline V gene encodes CDR1 SGHAT and CDR2 FQNNGV. There are 15 residues in the CDR3. V lost 2 bases and J lost 4; bases outside the gene matches: 4. In DNA form, the CDR3 reads TGTGCCAGCAGCTTACACAGCGGGAGTTACAATGAGCAGTTCTTC. It is translated as CASSLHSGSYNEQFF.

The V call is TRBV29-1, the J call TRBJ2-7; D remains ambiguous. Per germline, CDR1 SQVTM and CDR2 ANQGSEA. This CDR3 has 14 residues. The V gene lost 4 bases and the J gene lost 7 bases, with 20 bases spanning the gap. CDR3 bases: TGCAGCGTTGCTCCCTCGAGGCTAGGTGGGGAGCAGTACTTC. As protein: CSVAPSRLGGEQYF.

This clonotype turned up a few times. This sequence joins TRBV6-5 and TRBJ2-1; weak D call: TRBD2 (5 bases). The CDR3 runs to 13 residues. Trimming pared 6 bases from V and 6 bases from J, leaving 12 bases between. The germline V gene encodes CDR1 MNHEY and CDR2 SVGAGI. The CDR3 spells CASRLTGSNEQFF. Here the CDR3 DNA reads TGTGCCAGCAGACTTACGGGAAGCAATGAGCAGTTCTTC.

There are a few counts of this clonotype. The chain couples TRBV20-1 to TRBJ2-1; 9 bases fit TRBD2. Germline trimming cut 0 bases from V and 5 bases from J; bases unmatched to any gene: 14. CDR1 DFQATT and CDR2 SNEGSKA come from the germline V gene (reference sequence). The CDR3 spans 18 residues. The CDR3 DNA reads as TGCAGTGCTAGAGATTCCCCCATTAGCGGGAGTAACCACAATGAGCAGTTCTTC. Translation gives CSARDSPISGSNHNEQFF.

The chain employs TRBV6-1 and TRBJ2-5; the match to TRBD1 covers 7 bases. Germline V gives CDR1 MNHNS, CDR2 SASEGT. V lost 4 bases and J lost 1; bases outside the gene matches: 3. This CDR3 is 14 amino acids long. CDR3 nucleotides: TGTGCCAGCAGTGCAACAGGGGTCCAAGAGACCCAGTACTTC. It codes for CASSATGVQETQYF.

The rearrangement uses TRBV28 and TRBJ2-7; D is possibly TRBD1 (6 bases). The V end was cut by 7 bases, the J end by 0 bases, with 16 bases between. The germline V gene encodes CDR1 MDHEN and CDR2 SYDVKM. This CDR3 spans 15 amino acids. The CDR3 nucleotides are TGTGCCAGCACCACGGGATGGACAGCCTCCTACGAGCAGTACTTC. Translated: CASTTGWTASYEQYF. The full variable domain, in which reference TRBV28 and TRBJ2-7 provide the parts outside the CDR3, is DVKVTQSSRYLVKRTGEKVFLECVQDMDHENMFWYRQDPGLGLRLIYFSYDVKMKEKGDIPEGYSVSREKKERFSLILESASTNQTSMYLCASTTGWTASYEQYFGPGTRLTVT.

The chain couples TRBV9 to TRBJ2-5, with a weak D call TRBD1 (5 bases). V shed 0 bases and J shed 1 base, with 7 bases lying between them. Per germline, CDR1 SGDLS and CDR2 YYNGEE. CDR3 size: 14 residues. The CDR3, as DNA: TGTGCCAGCAGCGTAGGACAGATCCAAGAGACCCAGTACTTC. This encodes CASSVGQIQETQYF.